One sample yielded the 29 T cell receptor beta chains listed below, sequenced in a study of blood T cell repertoires in COVID-19. Generated by immunoSEQ multiplex PCR, the TCRdb table keeps only in-frame clones and is missing some. The table lists about 250,000 clones, over 75% of them singletons. Sequencing was carried out using PBMCs or T cells enriched from blood (not recorded which). The source is a man between 18 and 35 years old who had recovered from COVID-19.

The CDR3 bases are TGTGCCAGCAGCTTAGAAGCGGGGGGCGATTTTTCCTACAATGAGCAGTTCTTC. Its protein is CASSLEAGGDFSYNEQFF. The J gene is TRBJ2-1, the V gene TRBV11-3; 9 bases fit TRBD2. CDR3 size: 18 residues. The junction had 7 bases not matched to a gene; V was cut back by 0 bases and J by 1 base. Germline V CDR1 and CDR2: SGHNT, YENEEA.

A note on this clone: Other DNA sequences in the sample encode the same CDR3. The chain uses TRBV5-1 and TRBJ1-2, with 7 nucleotides matching TRBD1. This CDR3 has 14 residues. With 0 bases clipped from V and 7 bases from J, the junction kept 6 bases outside the gene matches. CDR1 and CDR2 (germline): SGHRS, YFSETQ. Here the CDR3 reads CASSLGQGEGGYTF. The CDR3 DNA reads as TGCGCCAGCAGCTTGGGACAGGGTGAGGGTGGCTACACCTTC.

The rearrangement joins TRBV27 to TRBJ2-3; TRBD2 agrees at 12 bases. The CDR3 loop spans 16 amino acids. V gave up 4 bases and J gave up 3 bases; unmatched junction bases: 5. Germline lookup yields CDR1 MNHEY and CDR2 SMNVEV (reference sequence). CDR3 coding DNA: TGTGCCAGCAGTTCAAGACTAGCGGGAGCGACAGATACGCAGTATTTT. This translates into CASSSRLAGATDTQYF.

A single count supports this clone. The rearrangement uses TRBV27 and TRBJ2-1; 12 nucleotides line up with TRBD2. The germline V gene has CDR1 MNHEY and CDR2 SMNVEV (reference sequence). The CDR3 spans 17 residues. V lost 2 bases to trimming and J lost 2 bases; unmatched junction nucleotides: 4. The CDR3 DNA is TGTGCCAGCAGTTTAGGACTAGCGGGGTGGGCCTACAATGAGCAGTTCTTC. This encodes CASSLGLAGWAYNEQFF.

The chain recombines TRBV11-2 with TRBJ2-2; maybe TRBD1 (5 bases). CDR3 length: 14 amino acids. Germline V gene lookup returns CDR1 SGHAT and CDR2 FQNNGV. V lost 5 bases, J lost 6 bases, and 13 bases lay in between. The CDR3 here is CASSHFRESGELFF. CDR3 DNA: TGTGCCAGCAGCCACTTCAGGGAATCCGGGGAGCTGTTTTTT.

The rearrangement joins TRBV18 to TRBJ2-1; D perhaps matches TRBD2 (5 bases). Trimming removed 3 bases from V and 7 bases from J, with 10 bases in between. The germline gives CDR1 KGHSH, CDR2 LQKENI. The CDR3 is 13 amino acids. The CDR3 DNA reads TGTGCCAGCTCACCCCCCGGGGAAAATGAGCAGTTCTTC. This gives the protein CASSPPGENEQFF.

This clone occurred once. J is TRBJ1-1 and V is TRBV7-2; D not certain. Germline values: CDR1 SGHTA, CDR2 FQGNSA. Trimming cost V 1 base and J 5 bases, with 11 bases left between them. CDR3 length equals 14 residues. Here the CDR3 reads CASSLVGERTEAFF. As DNA, the CDR3 is TGTGCCAGCAGCTTAGTTGGGGAGCGGACTGAAGCTTTCTTT. Using reference TRBV7-2 and TRBJ1-1 for the parts outside the CDR3, the full variable domain is GAGVSQSPSNKVTEKGKDVELRCDPISGHTALYWYRQSLGQGLEFLIYFQGNSAPDKSGLPSDRFSAERTGGSVSTLTIQRTQQEDSAVYLCASSLVGERTEAFFGQGTRLTVV.

This chain connects TRBV5-4 to TRBJ2-3; 9 positions agree with TRBD1. Per the germline V gene, CDR1 is SGHNT and CDR2 is YYREEE (reference sequence). The CDR3 covers 14 residues. V was pared by 3 bases and J by 4 bases, with 3 bases of the junction left unmatched. The DNA of the CDR3 is TGTGCCAGCAGCTCGGGACAGGGACCAGATACGCAGTATTTT. As protein: CASSSGQGPDTQYF.

The chain links TRBV28 to TRBJ1-5; the match to TRBD1 covers 9 bases. The germline V gene encodes CDR1 MDHEN and CDR2 SYDVKM. The CDR3 contains 15 residues. Trimming cost V 6 bases and J 4 bases; bases outside gene matches: 7. DNA of the CDR3: TGTGCCAGCAGGCCAGGGGACAGGGTGAATCAGCCCCAGCATTTT. This translates into CASRPGDRVNQPQHF.

This rearrangement joins TRBV27 to TRBJ2-2; D might be TRBD1 (5 bases). Trimming removed 5 bases at V and 7 bases at J, with 14 bases between. CDR1 is MNHEY, CDR2 SMNVEV, per germline (reference sequence). The CDR3 totals 14 residues. The CDR3 nucleotides read TGTGCCAGCAGTCCGGTCCCTAGGGGCGGGGAGCTGTTTTTT. Residues: CASSPVPRGGELFF.

The V call is TRBV7-6, the J call TRBJ1-1; the D gene is possibly TRBD1 (6 bases). Trimming removed 4 bases at V and 3 bases at J, with 15 bases between. The CDR3 spans 15 residues. CDR1 and CDR2 from the germline V gene are SGHVS and FNYEAQ. In DNA form, the CDR3 reads TGTGCCAGCAGCTCCTCAGGGGTCGGGGACACTGAAGCTTTCTTT. It is translated as CASSSSGVGDTEAFF.

The gene calls are TRBV12-2 and TRBJ1-5; TRBD1 is the table's D call, not checked against the DNA. TRBV12-2 is given as a pseudogene. This CDR3 comprises 15 residues. The CDR3 sequence is CASRYRTGPNQPQHF. The CDR3 nucleotides read TGTGCAAGTCGCTACCGGACAGGCCCCAATCAGCCCCAGCATTTT.

This clone was counted only a few times. The chain is built from TRBV2 and TRBJ1-4; D is ambiguous. This CDR3 has 11 residues. In germline, CDR1 is SNHLY, CDR2 FYNNEI. Trimming shortened V by 4 bases and J by 8 bases, and 5 bases separated the two germline ends. Here the CDR3 reads CASSGAEKLFF. The DNA for the CDR3 is TGTGCCAGCAGTGGGGCCGAAAAACTGTTTTTT.

The rearrangement joins TRBV6-5 to TRBJ2-7, with TRBD1 matching over 12 bases. The CDR3 consists of 15 residues. V dropped 7 bases and J dropped 4; count of bases not matched to a gene: 8. CDR1 and CDR2 (germline): MNHEY, SVGAGI. The DNA of the CDR3 is TGTGCCAGCACCTTGGGGGGACAGGGGGCTTACGAGCAGTACTTC. Its translation is CASTLGGQGAYEQYF.

This clone was seen more than once but under ten times. J is TRBJ2-7 and V is TRBV9; 9 bases map to TRBD1. V lost 3 bases and J lost 5; bases outside the gene matches: 6. Looked up from germline, CDR1 is SGDLS and CDR2 is YYNGEE. The CDR3 loop spans 14 amino acids. The CDR3 DNA sequence: TGTGCCAGCAGCGACACAGGGGGCGGACACGAGCAGTACTTC. This translates into CASSDTGGGHEQYF.

The rearrangement uses TRBV10-3 and TRBJ1-5, with 9 bases that match TRBD1. Germline V lookup: CDR1 ENHRY, CDR2 SYGVKD. The junction had 6 bases not matched to a gene; V was cut back by 2 bases and J by 7 bases. The length of the CDR3 is 15 residues. The CDR3 region is CAISEGGTGWQPQHF. The CDR3 nucleotides are TGTGCCATCAGTGAGGGAGGGACAGGGTGGCAGCCCCAGCATTTT.

The chain recombines TRBV5-1 with TRBJ1-6, with a weak D call TRBD1 (5 bases). V was trimmed by 0 bases and J by 5 bases, leaving 6 bases between them. This CDR3 has 14 amino acids. The germline V gene encodes CDR1 SGHRS and CDR2 YFSETQ. The CDR3 region is CASSLGRDNSPLHF. In DNA, the CDR3 is TGCGCCAGCAGCTTGGGCAGGGATAATTCACCCCTCCACTTT.

In its sample, this clone was seen a few times. The chain recombines TRBV30 with TRBJ2-3; D gene ambiguous. The CDR3 has 11 residues. The germline gives CDR1 GTSNPN, CDR2 SVGIG (reference sequence). The V gene lost 2 bases and the J gene lost 2 bases, with 2 bases spanning the gap. The CDR3 nucleotides are TGTGCCTGGAGTTACACAGATACGCAGTATTTT. Translation gives CAWSYTDTQYF.

V gene TRBV5-1 combines with J gene TRBJ2-7; 8 bases are shared with TRBD1. The germline gives CDR1 SGHRS, CDR2 YFSETQ. V lost 1 base, J lost 4 bases, and 1 base stayed unmatched. There are 13 residues in the CDR3. DNA of the CDR3: TGCGCCAGCAGCTTGACAGGGGGTTACGAGCAGTACTTC. Protein: CASSLTGGYEQYF.

J is TRBJ2-1 and V is TRBV10-3; 8 bases fit TRBD2. Looked up from germline, CDR1 is ENHRY and CDR2 is SYGVKD. Trimming took 10 bases from V and 8 from J; bases not matched to a gene: 19. This CDR3 region has 16 residues. CDR3 bases: TGTGCCAGCCAGAGTCTCCCGGGACTAGGGGTGCATGAGCAGTTCTTC. Residues: CASQSLPGLGVHEQFF.

This chain connects TRBV29-1 to TRBJ2-5; 11 positions match TRBD1. Trimming took 6 bases from V and 5 from J; bases not matched to a gene: 11. CDR3 size: 15 residues. Germline lookup yields CDR1 SQVTM and CDR2 ANQGSEA. The CDR3 DNA is TGCAGCGTCAGCGGACAGGGGGCGAGGATTGAGACCCAGTACTTC. It encodes CSVSGQGARIETQYF.

The chain employs TRBV7-9 and TRBJ1-4; no clear D. Per the germline V gene, CDR1 is SEHNR and CDR2 is FQNEAQ (reference sequence). The CDR3 loop spans 15 amino acids. Trimming cost V 1 base and J 8 bases, with 14 bases left between them. CDR3 coding DNA: TGTGCCAGCAGCTTAGACGTGGCGGGTAACGAAAAACTGTTTTTT. It encodes CASSLDVAGNEKLFF.

The chain has TRBV28 and TRBJ2-6, with 8 nucleotides matching TRBD1. V was pared by 10 bases and J by 2 bases, with 4 bases of the junction left unmatched. CDR1 and CDR2 from the germline V gene are MDHEN and SYDVKM. The CDR3 loop spans 14 amino acids. The CDR3 bases are TGTGCCATCTCGACAGGGGCTGGGGCCAACGTCCTGACTTTC. This translates into CAISTGAGANVLTF.

The chain links TRBV6-5 to TRBJ1-1; D ambiguous. The CDR3 is made up of 13 amino acids. Deletions cut 7 bases from V and 0 bases from J, with 9 bases between. Per the germline V gene, CDR1 is MNHEY and CDR2 is SVGAGI. The CDR3 coding sequence is TGTGCCAGCAACCTACAGCTGAACACTGAAGCTTTCTTT. It translates to CASNLQLNTEAFF.

The chain joins TRBV5-4 to TRBJ2-7; D is uncertain. The germline gives CDR1 SGHNT, CDR2 YYREEE (reference sequence). V was cut by 1 base and J by 1 base, with 9 bases left in between. The CDR3 is 14 residues long. The CDR3 bases are TGTGCCAGCAGCTTGCCGGGTGGATCCTACGAGCAGTACTTC. Translation: CASSLPGGSYEQYF.

This chain uses TRBV27 with TRBJ2-5; D perhaps matches TRBD1 (6 bases). The CDR3 contains 18 residues. In germline, CDR1 is MNHEY, CDR2 SMNVEV (reference sequence). Trimming took 5 bases from V and 5 from J, leaving 27 bases between them. The CDR3 nucleotides read TGTGCCAGCAGTACCAAAAGAGAGTTGCAGGGGCTGGTGGAGACCCAGTACTTC. This encodes CASSTKRELQGLVETQYF.

The gene calls are TRBV7-9 and TRBJ2-1; 9 nucleotides align to TRBD2. With V trimmed by 5 bases and J by 6 bases, 8 bases remained unmatched. Germline assignment: CDR1 SEHNR and CDR2 FQNEAQ (reference sequence). The CDR3 spans 15 residues. The CDR3 DNA reads as TGTGCCAGCAGCCCCGGGACTAGCAGGCTCAATGAGCAGTTCTTC. Translated: CASSPGTSRLNEQFF.

The genes are TRBV24-1 and TRBJ2-7; a possible D gene is TRBD1 (5 bases). The V end was cut by 9 bases, the J end by 1 base, with 15 bases between. Germline-derived CDR1 and CDR2 are KGHDR and SFDVKD. CDR3 length: 14 residues. The CDR3 DNA is TGTGCCACCCGAATACCCGGACATTCCTACGAGCAGTACTTC. Amino acid sequence: CATRIPGHSYEQYF.

This clone has only one observation. The chain uses TRBV27 and TRBJ2-1; 7 bases line up with TRBD2. J was trimmed by 8 bases and V by 5 bases; bases with no gene match: 12. Germline lookup yields CDR1 MNHEY and CDR2 SMNVEV (reference sequence). The CDR3 spans 15 residues. The CDR3 nucleotides are TGTGCCAGCAGTCGACAGCGGGGTGCGGTAGATGAGCAGTTCTTC. It yields the protein CASSRQRGAVDEQFF.